Listed below are T cell receptor beta chains from one sample, sequenced in a study of human T cells and chemical hapten exposure. TCRdb called the RACE reads again in MiXCR, with one record for every CDR3 protein. The sample lists around 110,000 distinct CDR3 sequences, around 11% occurring once. Sequencing was performed on whole blood, taken in connection with sensitization to the hapten diphenylcyclopropenone (DPC). These receptors all come from a woman between 45 and 60 years old with alopecia areata. Some clones in this sample may be carry-over from other donors' samples. Both conserved end residues are part of each CDR3. D genes are given only for firm matches. For some rows the clone size is stated as once, few or many, or as a class when expanded; others skip it.

cdr3_nt cdr3_aa clone_size d_call j_call v_call
TGTGCCAGCAGCTTAGAGGGCGGAGGCCAAGAGACCCAGTACTTC CASSLEGGGQETQYF . . TRBJ2-5 TRBV7-2
TGCAGTGCTGCCGGGACTAGCGGGGTTACAGATACGCAGTATTTT CSAAGTSGVTDTQYF many TRBD2 TRBJ2-3 TRBV20-1
TGTGCCATCAGTGACAGCGGGGGGGCGGGCAATGAGCAGTTCTTC CAISDSGGAGNEQFF . TRBD2 TRBJ2-1 TRBV10-3
TGTGCCAGCAGTTGGGACAGGGGGCGTCTGGCGGAGCAGTACTTC CASSWDRGRLAEQYF few TRBD1 TRBJ2-7 TRBV6-5
TGCAGTGCTTCGACAGGGATAGAAGCTTTCTTT CSASTGIEAFF . TRBD1 TRBJ1-1 TRBV20-1
TGCGCCAGCAGGGACACCTCGGGGGCCCGCAATTCACCCCTCCACTTT CASRDTSGARNSPLHF . . TRBJ1-6 TRBV10-1
TGCGCCAGCAGCTTGGCCGTGGGGACTAATGAAAAACTGTTTTTT CASSLAVGTNEKLFF . . TRBJ1-4 TRBV5-1
TGTGCCAGCACCCCGGGACTCCCGAGCTCCTACGAGCAGTACTTC CASTPGLPSSYEQYF many . TRBJ2-7 TRBV6-5
TGTGCCAGCAGTTTCCACAGAGAGATGAACACTGAAGCTTTCTTT CASSFHREMNTEAFF few . TRBJ1-1 TRBV27
TGTGCCAGCAGCGTGAACACTGAAGCTTTCTTT CASSVNTEAFF many . TRBJ1-1 TRBV7-9
TGTGCCAGTAGTATCGAGGGGGCGCATTCCCGGACCTTCAACTATGGCTACACCTTC CASSIEGAHSRTFNYGYTF . TRBD1 TRBJ1-2 TRBV19
TGTGCCAGCACCTACCGGGACAGGGAGCAAGAGACCCAGTACTTC CASTYRDREQETQYF . TRBD1 TRBJ2-5 TRBV28
TGTGCCAGCAGTGAACAGGGCGAAGTTTGGTTTAGCAATCAGCCCCAGCATTTT CASSEQGEVWFSNQPQHF . . TRBJ1-5 TRBV6-1
TGTGCCACCCGAACCGGGACAGGGGGTTCACCCCTCCACTTT CATRTGTGGSPLHF . TRBD1 TRBJ1-6 TRBV15
TGTGCCAGCAGTTCCAGGGGGCTCTCTGGGGCCAACGTCCTGACTTTC CASSSRGLSGANVLTF . TRBD1 TRBJ2-6 TRBV12-3/TRBV12-4
TGTGCCAGCAGTGATTCGGCAGGGACTGAAGCTTTCTTT CASSDSAGTEAFF few . TRBJ1-1 TRBV2
TGCAGTGCTCGCACCCGACTAGCATCTTACGATACGCAGTATTTT CSARTRLASYDTQYF many TRBD2 TRBJ2-3 TRBV20-1
TGCAGTGCTAGAAGACTAGCGGGTAGATACGAGCAGTACTTC CSARRLAGRYEQYF few TRBD2 TRBJ2-7 TRBV20-1
TGCAGTGCTGCCCCAGGGAGATACGAGCAGTACTTC CSAAPGRYEQYF . . TRBJ2-7 TRBV20-1
TGCGCCAGCAGTGGCGGACAGAGTGAGCAGTTCTTC CASSGGQSEQFF few . TRBJ2-1 TRBV10-2
TGTGCCAGCAGCTTAGTAGCGGGGGACTTCTACGAGCAGTACTTC CASSLVAGDFYEQYF few TRBD2 TRBJ2-7 TRBV7-9
TGTGCCAGCAACCCTGCGGCGGGGGCGGCGGGAACGCAGTATTTT CASNPAAGAAGTQYF . . TRBJ2-3 TRBV6-5
TGCAGTGCTAGATCAGGGGGCGATCCCCAGCATTTT CSARSGGDPQHF many TRBD1 TRBJ1-5 TRBV20-1
TGTGCCAGCAGCCGTAGGGGAGCTAGCAATCAGCCCCAGCATTTT CASSRRGASNQPQHF few . TRBJ1-5 TRBV2
TGTGCCAGCAGCGTAGGTCTAGCGGGAGGATACGAGCAGTACTTC CASSVGLAGGYEQYF few TRBD2 TRBJ2-7 TRBV9
TGTGCTAGTGGTTTGGACTGGGTTGAAACTGAAGCTTTCTTT CASGLDWVETEAFF . . TRBJ1-1 TRBV12-5